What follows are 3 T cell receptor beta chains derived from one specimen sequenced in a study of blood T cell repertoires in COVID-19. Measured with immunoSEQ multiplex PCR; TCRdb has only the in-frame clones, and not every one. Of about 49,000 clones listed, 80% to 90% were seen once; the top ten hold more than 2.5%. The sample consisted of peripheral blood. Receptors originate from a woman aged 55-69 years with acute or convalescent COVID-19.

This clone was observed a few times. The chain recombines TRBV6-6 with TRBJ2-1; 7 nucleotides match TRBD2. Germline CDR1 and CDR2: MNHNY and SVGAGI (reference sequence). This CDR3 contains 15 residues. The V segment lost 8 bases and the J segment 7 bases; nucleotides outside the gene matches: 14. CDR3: CASAEGGLGRNEQFF. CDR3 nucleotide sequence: TGTGCCAGCGCTGAGGGCGGACTAGGAAGAAATGAGCAGTTCTTC.

The CDR3 nucleotides are TGCGCCAGCAGTTGGGGCGCGGGAGCCCACGAGCAGTACTTC. It specifies CASSWGAGAHEQYF. The V gene is TRBV10-1, the J gene TRBJ2-7; 7 bases map to TRBD2. The CDR3 contains 14 residues. Trimming removed 5 bases from V and 5 bases from J; junction bases left unmatched: 9. The V gene's germline CDR1 is WNHNN and CDR2 SYGVQD (reference sequence).

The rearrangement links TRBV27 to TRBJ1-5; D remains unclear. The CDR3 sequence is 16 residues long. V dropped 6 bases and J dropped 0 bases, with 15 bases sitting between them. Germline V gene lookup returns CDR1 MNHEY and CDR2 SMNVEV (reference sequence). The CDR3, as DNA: TGTGCCAGCAGGGGAGGCTCGGGAGGTAGCAATCAGCCCCAGCATTTT. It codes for CASRGGSGGSNQPQHF.